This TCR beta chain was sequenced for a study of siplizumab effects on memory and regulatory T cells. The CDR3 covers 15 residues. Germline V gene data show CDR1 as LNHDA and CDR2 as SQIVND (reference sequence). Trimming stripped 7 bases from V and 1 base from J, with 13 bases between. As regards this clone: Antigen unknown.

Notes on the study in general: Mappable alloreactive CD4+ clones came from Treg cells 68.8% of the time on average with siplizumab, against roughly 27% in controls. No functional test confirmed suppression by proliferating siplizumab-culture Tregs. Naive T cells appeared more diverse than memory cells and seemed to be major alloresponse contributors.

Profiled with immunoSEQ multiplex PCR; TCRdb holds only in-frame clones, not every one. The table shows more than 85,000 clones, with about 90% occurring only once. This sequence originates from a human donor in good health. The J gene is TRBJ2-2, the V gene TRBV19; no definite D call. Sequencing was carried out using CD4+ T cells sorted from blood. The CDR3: CASKGRPQNTGELFF. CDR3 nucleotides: TGTGCCAGTAAAGGAAGGCCTCAGAACACCGGGGAGCTGTTTTTT.